This T cell receptor (beta chain) derives from a study of blood T cell repertoires in COVID-19. At the level of the study: Sites across the United States, Italy and Spain contributed samples from acute and convalescent COVID-19. From T cells, B-cell-depleted T cells, or PBMCs came the material, which was cDNA or gDNA.

Germline V CDR1 and CDR2: MNHEY, SVGAGI. The CDR3 runs to 13 residues. The V end was cut by 11 bases, the J end by 5 bases, with 13 bases between. How the authors handled the data: Amplification of reference gene primers was used by the study to estimate nucleated cell counts. Using immunoSEQ multiplex PCR, the repertoire was profiled, and TCRdb retains in-frame clones only, with some absent. V, J and clone size are taken as reported in that table, and D and trimming were inferred from the DNA itself. The table has roughly 80,000 clones, roughly 82% seen once. Material for sequencing was peripheral blood. The TCR originated in a man older than 75 with acute or convalescent COVID-19. The chain employs TRBV6-5 and TRBJ1-6; D uncertain. DNA for the CDR3: TGTGCCTGCTACCGGGAACATAATTCACCCCTCCACTTT. This gives the protein CACYREHNSPLHF.